The 11 T cell receptor beta chains in this list originate from one sample, sequenced in a study of beta chain features in type 1 diabetes. Reverse transcribing all isolated RNA meant expressed TCRB transcripts were sequenced. The protocol was immunoSEQ multiplex PCR, while the TCRdb copy is restricted to in-frame clones and leaves out a portion. The data contain about 250,000 clones, approximately 14% of them singletons. Sequencing was done on a sample of naive CD4+ T cells from blood. The source is a woman between 40 and 55 years old in good health.

In this sample, this clone turned up many times. This chain uses TRBV19 with TRBJ2-2; D unresolved. V was pared by 3 bases and J by 6 bases, with 8 bases between. This CDR3 has 13 amino acids. Germline lookup yields CDR1 LNHDA and CDR2 SQIVND (reference sequence). The CDR3 coding sequence is TGTGCCAGTAGTATCTCCGTTGCCGGGGAGCTGTTTTTT. Translated, it gives CASSISVAGELFF.

This chain joins TRBV9 and TRBJ1-2; 8 nucleotides align to TRBD1. The CDR3 is made up of 14 amino acids. V lost 4 bases, J lost 1 base, and 3 bases stayed unmatched. From germline, CDR1 is SGDLS and CDR2 YYNGEE. CDR3 amino acids: CASSRTGSNYGYTF. The CDR3 nucleotides are TGTGCCAGCAGCCGGACAGGGAGTAACTATGGCTACACCTTC.

The chain employs TRBV5-4 and TRBJ2-1; 9 bases agree with TRBD2. V lost 0 bases and J lost 9; bases outside the gene matches: 7. This CDR3 region has 15 residues. CDR1 is SGHNT and CDR2 is YYREEE in the germline V gene (reference sequence). CDR3: CASSLGGGGATEQFF. CDR3 in DNA: TGTGCCAGCAGCTTGGGTGGCGGGGGGGCGACTGAGCAGTTCTTC.

This clone was picked up many times. V usage is TRBV19 and J usage is TRBJ1-1; D unclear. The germline V gene has CDR1 LNHDA and CDR2 SQIVND (reference sequence). This CDR3 contains 12 residues. V lost 3 bases to trimming and J lost 5 bases, with 7 bases between them. This CDR3 is CASSIEATEAFF. The CDR3 DNA sequence: TGTGCCAGTAGTATCGAGGCTACTGAAGCTTTCTTT.

This chain links TRBV7-2 with TRBJ2-2; 7 bases line up with TRBD2. The CDR3 sequence is 16 residues long. After removal of 0 bases from V and 7 bases from J, the junction contained 8 bases not matched to a gene. Germline assignment: CDR1 SGHTA and CDR2 FQGNSA. The CDR3 sequence is CASSLAGGGRVGELFF. CDR3 bases: TGTGCCAGCAGCTTAGCCGGCGGGGGTAGGGTCGGGGAGCTGTTTTTT.

The V gene is TRBV29-1, the J gene TRBJ1-1, with a tentative D call TRBD1 (5 bases). CDR3 length equals 13 residues. Germline-derived CDR1 and CDR2 are SQVTM and ANQGSEA. Trimming shortened V by 7 bases and J by 1 base, and 13 bases separated the two germline ends. DNA for the CDR3: TGCAGCGCCGGGAGAACAGGGAACACTGAAGCTTTCTTT. Translated, it gives CSAGRTGNTEAFF.

This clone was seen a handful of times. The J gene is TRBJ1-2, the V gene TRBV5-1, with D unresolved. The germline V gene encodes CDR1 SGHRS and CDR2 YFSETQ. The CDR3 loop spans 13 amino acids. The ends were cut back, 3 bases at V and 6 bases at J, with 12 bases in the middle. CDR3 coding DNA: TGCGCCAGCAGCTATTGGGTGGAGGATGGCTACACCTTC. It specifies CASSYWVEDGYTF.

There are a few counts of this clone. The J gene is TRBJ2-3, the V gene TRBV5-4; perhaps TRBD2 as D (6 bases). Trimming stripped 3 bases from V and 3 bases from J, with 11 bases between. CDR3 size: 14 residues. Germline loops: CDR1 SGHNT, CDR2 YYREEE (reference sequence). The CDR3 spells CASSSPSGTDTQYF. The CDR3 DNA reads as TGTGCCAGCAGCTCTCCAAGCGGGACAGATACGCAGTATTTT.

This chain joins TRBV2 and TRBJ1-6, with D unresolved. The CDR3 totals 11 residues. Trimming took 5 bases from V and 11 from J, leaving 7 bases between them. The germline gives CDR1 SNHLY, CDR2 FYNNEI. CDR3 sequence (DNA): TGTGCCAGCAGTATGTTCGCACCCCTCCACTTT. It specifies CASSMFAPLHF. Full variable domain (missing parts from reference TRBV2 and TRBJ1-6): EPEVTQTPSHQVTQMGQEVILRCVPISNHLYFYWYRQILGQKVEFLVSFYNNEISEKSEIFDDQFSVERPDGSNFTLKIRSTKLEDSAMYFCASSMFAPLHFGNGTRLTVT.

The rearrangement links TRBV9 to TRBJ2-7; 11 nucleotides match TRBD2. J gave up 2 bases and V 3 bases, and 4 bases lay outside the gene matches. The CDR3 length is 15 residues. From germline, CDR1 is SGDLS and CDR2 YYNGEE. CDR3 sequence: CASSALSGGAYEQYF. The CDR3 region has the DNA TGTGCCAGCAGCGCGCTTAGCGGGGGGGCCTACGAGCAGTACTTC.

The V and J genes are TRBV18 and TRBJ2-7; TRBD2 matches at 12 bases. Per the germline V gene, CDR1 is KGHSH and CDR2 is LQKENI. Losses at the gene ends were 2 bases for V and 2 bases for J; bases not matched to a gene: 10. The CDR3 covers 18 residues. The CDR3 DNA reads as TGTGCCAGCTCACCAGAACTTCCGGCTAGCGGGGGGGCCTACGAGCAGTACTTC. This encodes CASSPELPASGGAYEQYF.